This T cell receptor (beta chain) is drawn from a study of blood T cell repertoires in COVID-19 (dated by TCRdb to 2019 to 2021). Background for the entire study: Samples from collaborators originated in the United States, Italy and Spain and spanned both the acute and convalescent phases of COVID-19. The material from the prospective study consisted of cDNA or gDNA derived from T cells, B-cell-depleted T cells, or PBMCs. Subjects who had been exposed to COVID-19, were actively infected with it, or had recovered from it provided the deeply sampled blood TCRbeta repertoires that made up the dataset. The repertoires were made available in a free public database intended to serve as a resource for research on the immune response to SARS-CoV-2. The samples were drawn from two sources: the first 160 participants of the ongoing ImmuneRACE study, and approximately 1,300 subjects contributed by 6 global collaborators. The sample metadata nearly always contained a de-identified subject ID, COVID-19 status, age in years and sex. Where available, HLA class I and class II types were taken from metadata supplied by the sample provider and were not determined by assay-based typing.

TCRbeta CDR3 regions were amplified from genomic DNA using the immunoSEQ Assay, a bias-controlled multiplex PCR. The source study handled its data this way. The number of nucleated cells in each sample was estimated by amplification of reference gene primers within the assay. To quantify the absolute abundance of each unique TCRbeta CDR3 rearrangement, sequence reads were collapsed and filtered. For each sample, productive Simpson clonality was calculated as the square root of Simpson's diversity index over productive rearrangements. The table was pulled from immuneACCESS by TCRdb, which kept in-frame rearrangements only. Such tables lose some clones; where checked, under half of the loss comes from unresolved V genes, and the rest has no known cause. V, J and clone size are taken as reported in that table, and D and trimming were inferred from the DNA itself. The sample records hundreds of thousands of clones, approximately 88% of which are singletons. Together, the top ten hold roughly 1.2% of the sample.

Trimming takes 5 bases off V and 2 bases off J; junction bases not matched to a gene: 12. Reading from cysteine to phenylalanine, the CDR3 counts 16 amino acids. The retained sequence is limited to the CDR3, 48 bases, with the frame set at the first base. As encoded in the germline V gene, CDR1 is SGHRS while CDR2 is YFSETQ. About this clone: Its target antigen remains unknown. Base qualities are not provided; no much larger clone lies one nucleotide away.

Whole blood was collected in K2EDTA tubes by collaborating institutions according to the institutions' own protocols. Collaborator samples were shipped for TCRbeta analysis as frozen whole blood, isolated PBMCs, or DNA extracted from either sample type. Here is what the overall study found, with its caveats: How much clinical and demographic metadata was included differed by source and by participant, and the metadata was provided uncurated.

The chain employs TRBV5-1 and TRBJ2-7; 8 nucleotides in the junction match TRBD1. Sequenced input: peripheral blood. This clonotype originated in a man aged 35 to 55 with acute or convalescent COVID-19. The CDR3 protein is CASRTLPGQAAYEQYF. The nucleotides read TGCGCCAGCAGGACCCTCCCGGGACAGGCGGCCTACGAGCAGTACTTC. The full variable domain, with segments outside the CDR3 supplied by the reference TRBV5-1 and TRBJ2-7 proteins, appears as KAGVTQTPRYLIKTRGQQVTLSCSPISGHRSVSWYQQTPGQGLQFLFEYFSETQRNKGNFPGRFSGRQFSNSRSEMNVSTLELGDSALYLCASRTLPGQAAYEQYFGPGTRLTVT.